This TCR beta chain was found in a study of beta chain features in type 1 diabetes. Study-wide points: Whatever favoring of shorter templates PCR might show would apply equally to patients and controls. Type 1 diabetes patients showed a moderate but significant shortening of TCRB CDR3s in all four CD4+ subsets.

Isolation of CD4+ naive, central memory, regulatory and stem cell-like memory cells was achieved by sorting via CD45RO/CCR7/CD25/CD127/CD95/CD27. This clone was seen repeatedly, ten times or more. Its antigen remains unidentified. cDNA synthesis used the whole RNA isolate, giving expressed TCRB sequences. The method was immunoSEQ multiplex PCR; TCRdb's version includes in-frame clones alone and lacks a portion of them. Here the sample spans about 150,000 clones, under 9.5% being singletons. V was pared by 0 bases and J by 6 bases, with 8 bases between. Germline V lookup: CDR1 SGHDT, CDR2 YYEEEE. This CDR3 is 13 amino acids long.

This receptor was identified in a man between 18 and 29 years old in good health. Sequencing input: central memory CD4+ T cells from blood. The chain has TRBV5-6 and TRBJ2-3; D gene ambiguous. Here the CDR3 reads CASSLEQPDTQYF. CDR3 nucleotide sequence: TGTGCCAGCAGCTTGGAACAGCCGGATACGCAGTATTTT.